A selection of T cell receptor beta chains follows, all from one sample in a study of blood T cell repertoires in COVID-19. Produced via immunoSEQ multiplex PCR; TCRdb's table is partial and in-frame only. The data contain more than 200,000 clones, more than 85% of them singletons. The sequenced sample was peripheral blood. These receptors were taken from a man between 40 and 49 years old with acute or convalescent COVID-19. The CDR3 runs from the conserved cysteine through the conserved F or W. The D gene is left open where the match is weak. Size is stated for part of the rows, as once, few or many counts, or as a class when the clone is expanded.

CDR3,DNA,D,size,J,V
CASSLGTSFYNEQFF,TGTGCCAGCAGTTTGGGGACTAGCTTCTACAATGAGCAGTTCTTC,TRBD2,.,TRBJ2-1,TRBV28
CASSPGTGVYNEQFF,TGTGCCAGCAGCCCCGGGACAGGGGTTTACAATGAGCAGTTCTTC,TRBD1,few,TRBJ2-1,TRBV7-9
CAWLTHSGANVLTF,TGTGCCTGGCTGACACACTCTGGGGCCAACGTCCTGACTTTC,.,.,TRBJ2-6,TRBV30
CASSLDGTASYEQYF,TGCGCCAGCAGCTTGGATGGGACAGCCTCCTACGAGCAGTACTTC,TRBD1,.,TRBJ2-7,TRBV5-1
CASSLGFSEADTQYF,TGCGCCAGCAGCTTGGGATTTAGCGAGGCAGATACGCAGTATTTT,.,.,TRBJ2-3,TRBV5-1
CATSRAGGVDSYEQYF,TGTGCCACCAGCAGAGCGGGAGGGGTGGACTCCTACGAGCAGTACTTC,TRBD2,.,TRBJ2-7,TRBV15
CASSGGTSGMYNEQFF,TGTGCCAGCAGCGGGGGGACTAGCGGGATGTACAATGAGCAGTTCTTC,TRBD2,once,TRBJ2-1,TRBV9
CASSVWGQANYGYTF,TGTGCCAGCAGTGTATGGGGACAGGCGAACTATGGCTACACCTTC,TRBD1,.,TRBJ1-2,TRBV7-9
CASSQDGALLPEAFF,TGCGCCAGCAGCCAAGATGGGGCCCTCCTACCTGAAGCTTTCTTT,.,.,TRBJ1-1,TRBV4-1
CASSYFGNTIYF,TGTGCCAGCAGTTACTTTGGAAACACCATATATTTT,.,.,TRBJ1-3,TRBV12-3/TRBV12-4
CASTPGEGVTEAFF,TGTGCCAGCACCCCCGGGGAGGGAGTCACTGAAGCTTTCTTT,.,.,TRBJ1-1,TRBV6-5
CASSLPQGETSGRETQYF,TGTGCCAGCAGCCTCCCCCAGGGAGAGACTAGCGGGAGGGAGACCCAGTACTTC,TRBD2,few,TRBJ2-5,TRBV7-8
CASRRLAGGTDTQYF,TGTGCCAGCAGAAGACTAGCGGGAGGTACAGATACGCAGTATTTT,TRBD2,.,TRBJ2-3,TRBV6-5
CSAVGASGSSYEQYF,TGCAGCGCCGTGGGGGCTAGCGGGAGCTCCTACGAGCAGTACTTC,TRBD2,.,TRBJ2-7,TRBV29-1
CASSQDELEQYF,TGCGCCAGCAGCCAAGATGAGCTCGAGCAGTACTTC,.,.,TRBJ2-7,TRBV4-1
CASSVGPGTGGTDTQYF,TGTGCCAGCAGCGTAGGGCCCGGGACAGGGGGCACAGATACGCAGTATTTT,TRBD1,.,TRBJ2-3,TRBV9
CASSGGAGQPQHF,TGCGCCAGCAGTGGGGGAGCGGGACAGCCCCAGCATTTT,.,.,TRBJ1-5,TRBV10-2
CSASSTGDTQYF,TGCAGTGCTAGTTCCACGGGAGATACGCAGTATTTT,.,once,TRBJ2-3,TRBV20-1
CATSRGGQATTNEKLFF,TGTGCCACCAGCAGAGGTGGACAGGCGACAACTAATGAAAAACTGTTTTTT,TRBD1,.,TRBJ1-4,TRBV15
CASSSTSGVYNEQFF,TGTGCCAGCAGCTCGACTAGCGGGGTATACAATGAGCAGTTCTTC,TRBD2,few,TRBJ2-1,TRBV7-3
CASSPGQGANEQFF,TGTGCCAGTAGTCCCGGACAGGGGGCAAATGAGCAGTTCTTC,TRBD1,.,TRBJ2-1,TRBV19
CASSLWGPRWAQETQYF,TGTGCCAGCAGCTTGTGGGGGCCTAGGTGGGCGCAAGAGACCCAGTACTTC,.,.,TRBJ2-5,TRBV5-4
CASSTREGTYGNTIYF,TGTGCCAGCAGTACAAGGGAGGGGACTTACGGAAACACCATATATTTT,.,.,TRBJ1-3,TRBV28
CASTLSGELFF,TGTGCCAGCACCCTCTCCGGGGAGCTGTTTTTT,.,.,TRBJ2-2,TRBV7-9
CASSLIILPRGIQYF,TGTGCCAGCAGCCTTATTATCCTACCACGAGGCATTCAGTACTTC,.,.,TRBJ2-4,TRBV11-2
CASSRAGNTEAFF,TGTGCCAGCAGTCGAGCCGGGAACACTGAAGCTTTCTTT,.,few,TRBJ1-1,TRBV28
CASRPDRAYEQYF,TGTGCCAGCAGGCCAGACAGGGCTTACGAGCAGTACTTC,TRBD1,.,TRBJ2-7,TRBV7-9
CASTPFSGNTIYF,TGTGCCAGCACCCCATTCTCTGGAAACACCATATATTTT,.,.,TRBJ1-3,TRBV11-2
CASSQSSQGVYEQYF,TGTGCCAGCAGCCAATCTTCACAGGGGGTCTACGAGCAGTACTTC,TRBD1,.,TRBJ2-7,TRBV16
CASNSGTFRGKLFF,TGTGCCAGCAATTCCGGGACTTTCCGGGGGAAACTGTTTTTT,.,.,TRBJ1-4,TRBV13
CASSIGARQGWTDTQYF,TGTGCCAGTAGTATCGGGGCGAGACAGGGTTGGACAGATACGCAGTATTTT,TRBD1,.,TRBJ2-3,TRBV19
CASSWGDRGPYNSPLHF,TGCGCCAGCAGCTGGGGGGACAGGGGGCCCTATAATTCACCCCTCCACTTT,TRBD1,.,TRBJ1-6,TRBV5-1
CSVASSNQPQHF,TGCAGCGTTGCCTCCAGCAATCAGCCCCAGCATTTT,.,few,TRBJ1-5,TRBV29-1
CASSLVSGAGNTIYF,TGTGCCAGCAGCTTAGTATCGGGTGCTGGAAACACCATATATTTT,.,.,TRBJ1-3,TRBV7-6
CASSLRGRLQGEQYF,TGTGCCAGCAGTTTACGAGGCAGGCTCCAGGGCGAGCAGTACTTC,.,once,TRBJ2-7,TRBV28
CASSLGTGTGLNEQFF,TGTGCCAGCAGCTTGGGGACCGGGACAGGGCTCAATGAGCAGTTCTTC,TRBD1,.,TRBJ2-1,TRBV5-4
CASSLFAPGKLFF,TGTGCCAGCAGTTTATTTGCACCGGGAAAACTGTTTTTT,.,.,TRBJ1-4,TRBV27
CASSSGGVYEQYF,TGTGCCAGCAGTTCTGGGGGGGTATACGAGCAGTACTTC,TRBD2,.,TRBJ2-7,TRBV12-3/TRBV12-4
CASSLGDFYNEQFF,TGTGCCAGCAGTTTAGGGGACTTCTACAATGAGCAGTTCTTC,.,once,TRBJ2-1,TRBV28
CASSFGRALAKNIQYF,TGTGCCAGCAGTTTTGGGAGAGCCCTAGCCAAAAACATTCAGTACTTC,.,.,TRBJ2-4,TRBV27
CASSQEEGRIHEQYF,TGCGCCAGCAGCCAAGAAGAAGGCAGGATCCACGAGCAGTACTTC,.,.,TRBJ2-7,TRBV4-3
CASSLGDRNYNEQFF,TGTGCCAGCAGCTTGGGGGACAGGAATTACAATGAGCAGTTCTTC,TRBD1,.,TRBJ2-1,TRBV5-4
CASSNHSGRLSNTEAFF,TGTGCCAGCAGTAACCACTCAGGTCGGTTGTCGAACACTGAAGCTTTCTTT,.,.,TRBJ1-1,TRBV27
CASSYSSSGRYNEQFF,TGTGCCAGCAGTTACTCTTCTAGCGGGAGATACAATGAGCAGTTCTTC,TRBD2,.,TRBJ2-1,TRBV6-5
CASSLSHSNEKLFF,TGTGCCAGCAGTTTATCCCACAGTAATGAAAAACTGTTTTTT,.,.,TRBJ1-4,TRBV27
CASSLVLDTGNEQFF,TGCGCCAGCAGCTTGGTTCTCGACACGGGGAATGAGCAGTTCTTC,.,.,TRBJ2-1,TRBV5-1
CASSLTGAYRGDTEAFF,TGTGCCAGCAGCTTAACGGGGGCTTATAGGGGAGACACTGAAGCTTTCTTT,.,once,TRBJ1-1,TRBV7-3